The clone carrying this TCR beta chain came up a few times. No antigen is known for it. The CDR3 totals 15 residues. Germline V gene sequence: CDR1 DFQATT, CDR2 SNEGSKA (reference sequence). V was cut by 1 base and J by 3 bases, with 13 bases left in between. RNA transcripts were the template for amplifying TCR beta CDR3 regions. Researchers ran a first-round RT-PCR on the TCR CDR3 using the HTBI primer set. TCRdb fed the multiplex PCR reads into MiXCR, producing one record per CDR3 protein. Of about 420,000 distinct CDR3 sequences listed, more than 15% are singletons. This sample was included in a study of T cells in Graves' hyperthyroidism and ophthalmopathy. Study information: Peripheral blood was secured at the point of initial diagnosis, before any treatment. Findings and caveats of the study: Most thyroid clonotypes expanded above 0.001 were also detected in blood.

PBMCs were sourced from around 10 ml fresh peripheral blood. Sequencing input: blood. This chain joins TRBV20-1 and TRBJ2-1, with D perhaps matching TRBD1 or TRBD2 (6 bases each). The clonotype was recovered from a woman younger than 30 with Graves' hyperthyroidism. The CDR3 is CSARVPRGGYNEQFF. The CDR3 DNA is TGCAGTGCTAGAGTGCCCAGGGGAGGCTACAATGAGCAGTTCTTC.